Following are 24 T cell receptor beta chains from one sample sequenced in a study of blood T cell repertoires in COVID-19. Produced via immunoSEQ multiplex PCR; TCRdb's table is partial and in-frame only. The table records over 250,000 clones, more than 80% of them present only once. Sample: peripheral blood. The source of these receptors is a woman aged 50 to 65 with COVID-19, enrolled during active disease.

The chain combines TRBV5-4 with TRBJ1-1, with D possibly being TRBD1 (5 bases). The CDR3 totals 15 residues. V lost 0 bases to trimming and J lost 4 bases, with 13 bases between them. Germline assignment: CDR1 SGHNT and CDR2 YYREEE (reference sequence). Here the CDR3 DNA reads TGTGCCAGCAGCTTGGCCTCTATCGGGGGCACTGAAGCTTTCTTT. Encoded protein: CASSLASIGGTEAFF. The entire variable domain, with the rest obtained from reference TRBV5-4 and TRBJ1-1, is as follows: ETGVTQSPTHLIKTRGQQVTLRCSSQSGHNTVSWYQQALGQGPQFIFQYYREEENGRGNFPPRFSGLQFPNYSSELNVNALELDDSALYLCASSLASIGGTEAFFGQGTRLTVV.

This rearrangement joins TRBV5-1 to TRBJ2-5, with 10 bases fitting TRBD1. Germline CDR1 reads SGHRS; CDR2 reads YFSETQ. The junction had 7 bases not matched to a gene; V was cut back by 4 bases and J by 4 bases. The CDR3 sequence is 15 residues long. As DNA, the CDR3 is TGCGCCAGCAGCAACTCGGACAGGGGGGCAGAGACCCAGTACTTC. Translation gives CASSNSDRGAETQYF.

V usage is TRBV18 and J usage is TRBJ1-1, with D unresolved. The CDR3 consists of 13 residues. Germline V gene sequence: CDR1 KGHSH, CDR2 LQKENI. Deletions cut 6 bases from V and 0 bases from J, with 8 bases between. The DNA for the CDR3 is TGTGCCAGCTCCCTGGGCCTGAACACTGAAGCTTTCTTT. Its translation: CASSLGLNTEAFF. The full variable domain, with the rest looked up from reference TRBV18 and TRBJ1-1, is NAGVMQNPRHLVRRRGQEARLRCSPMKGHSHVYWYRQLPEEGLKFMVYLQKENIIDESGMPKERFSAEFPKEGPSILRIQQVVRGDSAAYFCASSLGLNTEAFFGQGTRLTVV.

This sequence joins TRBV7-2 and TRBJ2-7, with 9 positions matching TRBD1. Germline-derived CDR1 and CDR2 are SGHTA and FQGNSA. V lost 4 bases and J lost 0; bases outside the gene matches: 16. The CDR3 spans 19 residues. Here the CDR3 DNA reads TGTGCCAGCAGCTCCCGCCGTGGACAGGGGATGGGTAGCTCCTACGAGCAGTACTTC. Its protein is CASSSRRGQGMGSSYEQYF.

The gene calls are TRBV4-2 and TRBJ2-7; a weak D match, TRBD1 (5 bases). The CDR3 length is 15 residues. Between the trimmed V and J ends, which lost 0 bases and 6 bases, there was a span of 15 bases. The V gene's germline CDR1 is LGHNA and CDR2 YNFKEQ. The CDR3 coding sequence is TGTGCCAGCAGCCAAGATCTCGGTTTAACAGGCGAGCAGTACTTC. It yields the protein CASSQDLGLTGEQYF.

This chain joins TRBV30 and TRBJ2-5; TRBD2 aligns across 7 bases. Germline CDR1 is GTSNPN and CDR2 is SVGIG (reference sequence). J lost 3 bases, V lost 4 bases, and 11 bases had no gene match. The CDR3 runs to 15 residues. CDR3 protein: CAWTNPGLGKETQYF. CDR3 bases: TGTGCCTGGACCAACCCCGGACTAGGGAAAGAGACCCAGTACTTC.

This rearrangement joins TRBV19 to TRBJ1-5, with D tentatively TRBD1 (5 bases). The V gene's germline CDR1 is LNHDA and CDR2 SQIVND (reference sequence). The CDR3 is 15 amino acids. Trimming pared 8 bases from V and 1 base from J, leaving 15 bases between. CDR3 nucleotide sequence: TGTGCCAGTGATAAACGGGGGGTAAGCAATCAGCCCCAGCATTTT. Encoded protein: CASDKRGVSNQPQHF.

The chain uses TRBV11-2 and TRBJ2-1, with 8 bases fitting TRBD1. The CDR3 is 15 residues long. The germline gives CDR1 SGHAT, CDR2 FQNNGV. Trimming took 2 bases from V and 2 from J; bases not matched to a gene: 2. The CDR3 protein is CASSLSQGAYNEQFF. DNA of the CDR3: TGTGCCAGCAGCTTATCACAGGGGGCCTACAATGAGCAGTTCTTC. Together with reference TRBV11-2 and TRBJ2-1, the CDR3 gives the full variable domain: EAGVAQSPRYKIIEKRQSVAFWCNPISGHATLYWYQQILGQGPKLLIQFQNNGVVDDSQLPKDRFSAERLKGVDSTLKIQPAKLEDSAVYLCASSLSQGAYNEQFFGPGTRLTVL.

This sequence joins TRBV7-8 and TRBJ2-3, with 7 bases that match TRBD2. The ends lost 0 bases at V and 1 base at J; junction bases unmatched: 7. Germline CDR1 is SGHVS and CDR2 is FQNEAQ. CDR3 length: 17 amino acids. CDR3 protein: CASSLALLASRTDTQYF. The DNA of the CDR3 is TGTGCCAGCAGCTTAGCGCTACTAGCGAGCCGCACAGATACGCAGTATTTT.

For the CDR3, the DNA is TGTGCCAGCCGAGGGGGCAGGGGGCAAGAGACCCAGTACTTC. Translation gives CASRGGRGQETQYF. The chain uses TRBV7-9 and TRBJ2-5, with TRBD1 matching 7 bases. Germline V gene lookup returns CDR1 SEHNR and CDR2 FQNEAQ (reference sequence). The CDR3 has 14 residues. Unmatched junction bases numbered 8, after V lost 8 bases and J lost 2 bases.

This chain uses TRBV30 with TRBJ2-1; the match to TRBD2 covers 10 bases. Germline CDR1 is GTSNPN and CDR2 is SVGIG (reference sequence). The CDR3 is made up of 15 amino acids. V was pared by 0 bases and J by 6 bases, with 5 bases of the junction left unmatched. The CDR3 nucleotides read TGTGCCTGGAGTGTGTTTAGCGGGAGGCCCAATGAGCAGTTCTTC. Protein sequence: CAWSVFSGRPNEQFF.

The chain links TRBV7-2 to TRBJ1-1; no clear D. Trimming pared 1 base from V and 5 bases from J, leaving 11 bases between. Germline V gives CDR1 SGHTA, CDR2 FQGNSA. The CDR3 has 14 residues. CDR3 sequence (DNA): TGTGCCAGCAGCTTAGAAAGCAGGCGAACTGAAGCTTTCTTT. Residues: CASSLESRRTEAFF. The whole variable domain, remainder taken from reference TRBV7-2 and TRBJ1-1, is GAGVSQSPSNKVTEKGKDVELRCDPISGHTALYWYRQSLGQGLEFLIYFQGNSAPDKSGLPSDRFSAERTGGSVSTLTIQRTQQEDSAVYLCASSLESRRTEAFFGQGTRLTVV.

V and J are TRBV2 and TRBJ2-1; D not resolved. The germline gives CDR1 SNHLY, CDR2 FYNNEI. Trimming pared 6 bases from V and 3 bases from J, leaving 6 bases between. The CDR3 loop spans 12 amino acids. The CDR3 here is CASRHSYNEQFF. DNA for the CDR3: TGTGCCAGCAGACACAGCTACAATGAGCAGTTCTTC.

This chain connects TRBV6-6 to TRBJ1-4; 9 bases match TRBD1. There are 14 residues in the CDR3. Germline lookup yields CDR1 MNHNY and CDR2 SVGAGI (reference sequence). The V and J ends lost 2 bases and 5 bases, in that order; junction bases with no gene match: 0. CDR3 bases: TGTGCCAGCAGTTACACAGGGGGCAATGAAAAACTGTTTTTT. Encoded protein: CASSYTGGNEKLFF.

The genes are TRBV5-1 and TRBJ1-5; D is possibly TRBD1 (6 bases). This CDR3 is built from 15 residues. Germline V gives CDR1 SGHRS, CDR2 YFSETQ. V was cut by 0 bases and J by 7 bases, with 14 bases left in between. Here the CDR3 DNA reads TGCGCCAGCAGCTTGGGGGGTAACAGGGACCAGCCCCAGCATTTT. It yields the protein CASSLGGNRDQPQHF. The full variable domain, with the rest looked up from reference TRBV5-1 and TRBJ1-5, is KAGVTQTPRYLIKTRGQQVTLSCSPISGHRSVSWYQQTPGQGLQFLFEYFSETQRNKGNFPGRFSGRQFSNSRSEMNVSTLELGDSALYLCASSLGGNRDQPQHFGDGTRLSIL.

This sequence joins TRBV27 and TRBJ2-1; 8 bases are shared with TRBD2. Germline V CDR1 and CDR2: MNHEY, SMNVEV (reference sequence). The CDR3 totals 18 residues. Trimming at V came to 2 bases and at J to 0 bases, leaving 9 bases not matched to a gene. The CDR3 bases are TGTGCCAGCAGTTTACTGTCAGGTCTAGCGGGCTCCTACAATGAGCAGTTCTTC. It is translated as CASSLLSGLAGSYNEQFF.

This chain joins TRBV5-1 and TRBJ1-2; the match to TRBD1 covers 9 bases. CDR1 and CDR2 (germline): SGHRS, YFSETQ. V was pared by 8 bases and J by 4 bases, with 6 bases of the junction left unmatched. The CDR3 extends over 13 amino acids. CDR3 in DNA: TGCGCCAGTACGACAGGGGGTGGCTATGGCTACACCTTC. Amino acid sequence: CASTTGGGYGYTF.

CDR3 protein: CASILSGGGETQYF. The CDR3 DNA is TGTGCCAGCATCCTTAGCGGGGGGGGCGAGACCCAGTACTTC. The rearrangement uses TRBV7-9 and TRBJ2-5, with 11 nucleotides matching TRBD2. The germline V gene has CDR1 SEHNR and CDR2 FQNEAQ (reference sequence). The CDR3 consists of 14 residues. V trimming: 7 bases; J trimming: 5 bases; junction bases outside the gene matches: 6.

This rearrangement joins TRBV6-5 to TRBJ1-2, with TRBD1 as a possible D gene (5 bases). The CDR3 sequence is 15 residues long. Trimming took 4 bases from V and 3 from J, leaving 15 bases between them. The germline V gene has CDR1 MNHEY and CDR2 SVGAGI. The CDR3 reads CASSSPGGVDYGYTF. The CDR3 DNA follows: TGTGCCAGCAGTTCCCCTGGGGGGGTTGACTATGGCTACACCTTC.

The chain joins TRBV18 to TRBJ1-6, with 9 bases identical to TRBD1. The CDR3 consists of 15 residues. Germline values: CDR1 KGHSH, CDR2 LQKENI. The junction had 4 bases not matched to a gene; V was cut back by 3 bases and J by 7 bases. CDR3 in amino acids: CASSPTTGGNSPLHF. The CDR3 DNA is TGTGCCAGCTCACCCACGACAGGGGGAAATTCACCCCTCCACTTT.

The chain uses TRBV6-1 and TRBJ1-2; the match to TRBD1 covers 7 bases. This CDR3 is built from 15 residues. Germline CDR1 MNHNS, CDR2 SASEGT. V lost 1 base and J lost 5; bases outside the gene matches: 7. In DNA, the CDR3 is TGTGCCAGCAGTGAAGGGACAGGCCCGTCATATGGCTACACCTTC. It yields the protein CASSEGTGPSYGYTF.

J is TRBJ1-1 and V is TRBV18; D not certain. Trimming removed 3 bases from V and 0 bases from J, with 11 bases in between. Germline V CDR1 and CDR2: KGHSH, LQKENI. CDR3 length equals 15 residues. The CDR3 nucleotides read TGTGCCAGCTCACCCACCAATACGGTGAACACTGAAGCTTTCTTT. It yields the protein CASSPTNTVNTEAFF.

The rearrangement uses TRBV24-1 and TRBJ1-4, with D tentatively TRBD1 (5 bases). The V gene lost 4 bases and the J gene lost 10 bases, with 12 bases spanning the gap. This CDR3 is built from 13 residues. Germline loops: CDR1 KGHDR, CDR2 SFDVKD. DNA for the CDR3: TGTGCCACCAGTGAGGCGAAGGGGCTAAAACTGTTTTTT. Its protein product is CATSEAKGLKLFF.

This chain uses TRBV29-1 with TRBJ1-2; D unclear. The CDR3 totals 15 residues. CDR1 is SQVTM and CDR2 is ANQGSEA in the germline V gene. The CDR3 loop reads CTTRSMRVANYGYTF. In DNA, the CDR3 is TGCACCACCCGAAGTATGAGAGTAGCTAACTATGGCTACACCTTC.